This record covers a single T cell receptor (beta chain). Its antigen has not been determined. Base qualities are not at hand, and no much larger clone is one base apart. The CDR3 regions of human TCRbeta chains were analyzed by immunosequencing. On the study's bioinformatics: Repertoire TCRs were checked for matches against a reference library of SARS-CoV-2-specific TCRs that had been generated using the MIRA antigen-specificity platform. Breadth was defined as the fraction of unique TCRs that were SARS-CoV-2-associated, and depth was defined as the fraction of total T cells that were SARS-CoV-2-associated. Each spike-specific TCR was assigned to its reactive spike region and to a CD4 or CD8 class using the MIRA data. Log10-transformed breadth and depth values were compared by one-way ANOVA with Sidak's multiple comparisons tests. Drawn from immuneACCESS, this table holds only the in-frame rearrangements with V and J called that TCRdb kept. Clones are partly lost; checked studies trace under half to an unresolved V gene and leave the rest unexplained. That table supplies the V and J calls and clone size; D and trimming were determined from the DNA. In all, the sample holds 75,000 to 85,000 clones, and about three quarters of those were seen once. Roughly a quarter of the sample rests with the top ten.

The sample belongs to a study of T cell responses to AZD1222 COVID-19 vaccine (dated by TCRdb to the early 2020s). About the investigation overall: TCR sequencing covered about 230 trial participants: 200 to 220 given two doses of AZD1222 and around 26 given two doses of MenACWY control vaccine. Enrollment into the trials was organized by age into subgroups of 18-55, 56-69 and 70-plus years, and those subgroups contained roughly 150, 30 and 60 TCR-sequenced participants, respectively.

This specimen's time point label, interpreted: about 28 days (+/-7) after the second vaccine dose. Per the publication, the treatment or condition label means: meningococcal conjugate vaccine given as trial control. Vaccinee samples were obtained from the UK trials COV001 and COV002, which included a single-blind randomized controlled phase 2/3 trial of AZD1222 (ChAdOx1 nCoV-19) in healthy adults. For TCRbeta chain sequencing, PBMC samples were collected from trial participants at day 0 and at day 28 after the second dose. Study-wide conclusions, independent of this receptor: In the small 56-69-year group, the increase in depth fell short of significance, most likely because of low power. Participants were mostly white British, with more females than males. The authors suggested clonal diversity may have been underestimated. After two AZD1222 doses, spike-specific TCR breadth and depth were significantly higher than at day 0 and than in MenACWY recipients. Reportedly, almost half of the unique spike-specific TCRs recognized epitopes lying outside the regions that are mutated in the B.1.351 and B.1.1.7 variants. No day 14 peak-response samples were available, so repertoires were characterized only after the peak T cell response. Conclusions about previously exposed vaccinees are limited because only 5 or 6 AZD1222 recipients were SARS-CoV-2 seropositive at baseline. The vaccine-associated CD4 TCRs covered the entire spike protein, and the dominant responses fell in regions 160-218 and 743-854.

From the cysteine through the phenylalanine, the CDR3 covers 14 amino acids. Only the CDR3 part of the read is kept: 42 bases, read in frame from the first base. Trimming leaves V shorter by 6 bases and J shorter by 8 bases, with the junction holding 8 bases beyond the gene matches. Taken from the germline V gene, the CDR1 and CDR2 loops are SNHLY and FYNNEI. The V and J genes are TRBV2 and TRBJ2-1, with 9 middle bases fitting TRBD2. The receptor was isolated from an adult who received the MenACWY meningococcal vaccine as a control. The sequences come from peripheral blood, collected 28 days after the second dose of the MenACWY control vaccine. DNA sequence: TGTGCCAGCAGGCCGGGACTAGCTAGACATGAGCAGTTCTTC. This encodes CASRPGLARHEQFF.